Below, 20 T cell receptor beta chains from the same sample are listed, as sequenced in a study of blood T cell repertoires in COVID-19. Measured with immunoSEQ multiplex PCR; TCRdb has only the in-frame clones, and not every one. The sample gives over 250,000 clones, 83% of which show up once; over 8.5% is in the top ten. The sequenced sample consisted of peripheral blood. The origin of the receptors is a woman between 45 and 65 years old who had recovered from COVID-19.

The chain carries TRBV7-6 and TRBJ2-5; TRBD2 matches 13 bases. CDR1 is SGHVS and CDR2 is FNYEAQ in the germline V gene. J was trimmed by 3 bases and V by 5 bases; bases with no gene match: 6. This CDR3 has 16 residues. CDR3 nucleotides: TGTGCCAGCAGCCCAACTAGCGGGGGGGCCAAAGAGACCCAGTACTTC. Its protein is CASSPTSGGAKETQYF.

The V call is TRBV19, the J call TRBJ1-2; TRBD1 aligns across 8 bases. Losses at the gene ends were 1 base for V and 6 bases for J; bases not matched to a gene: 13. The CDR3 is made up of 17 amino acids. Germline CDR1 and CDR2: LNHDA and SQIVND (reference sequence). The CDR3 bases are TGTGCCAGTAGTATAGTCTTTCTTCAGGGGGCGAGAGATGGCTACACCTTC. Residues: CASSIVFLQGARDGYTF.

The CDR3 is CASSFSSARWAQSYEQYF. In DNA form, the CDR3 reads TGTGCCAGCAGTTTTAGTTCCGCAAGGTGGGCGCAGTCCTACGAGCAGTACTTC. This sequence joins TRBV28 and TRBJ2-7, with D unclear. V lost 3 bases and J lost 1, with 22 bases in between. The CDR3 runs to 18 residues. Germline loops: CDR1 MDHEN, CDR2 SYDVKM.

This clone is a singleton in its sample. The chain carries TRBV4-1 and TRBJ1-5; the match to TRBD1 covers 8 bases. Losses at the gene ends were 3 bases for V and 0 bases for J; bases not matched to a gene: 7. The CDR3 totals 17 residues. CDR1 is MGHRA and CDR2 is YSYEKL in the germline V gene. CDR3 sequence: CASSQRAQGASNQPQHF. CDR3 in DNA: TGCGCCAGCAGCCAGAGAGCGCAGGGGGCTAGCAATCAGCCCCAGCATTTT.

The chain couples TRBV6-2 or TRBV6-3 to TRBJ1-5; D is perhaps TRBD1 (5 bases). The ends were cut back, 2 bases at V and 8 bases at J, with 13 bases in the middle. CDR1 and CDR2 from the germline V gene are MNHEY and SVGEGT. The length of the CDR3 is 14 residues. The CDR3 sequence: CASSYEGALKPQHF. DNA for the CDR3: TGTGCCAGCAGTTACGAAGGGGCCCTAAAGCCCCAGCATTTT.

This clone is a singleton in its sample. The CDR3 coding sequence is TGTGCCAGCAGCCCGGCCAGCGGGGCAGATACGCAGTATTTT. Encoded protein: CASSPASGADTQYF. This chain links TRBV5-4 with TRBJ2-3; 7 bases are shared with TRBD2. Germline CDR1 is SGHNT and CDR2 is YYREEE (reference sequence). The V and J ends lost 4 bases and 4 bases, in that order; junction bases with no gene match: 6. The CDR3 has 14 amino acids.

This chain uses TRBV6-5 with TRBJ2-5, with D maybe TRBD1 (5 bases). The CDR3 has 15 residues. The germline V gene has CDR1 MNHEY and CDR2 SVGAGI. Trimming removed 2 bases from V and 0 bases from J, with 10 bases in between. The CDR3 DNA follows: TGTGCCAGCAGTTACGGGTCAGGGAACCAAGAGACCCAGTACTTC. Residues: CASSYGSGNQETQYF.

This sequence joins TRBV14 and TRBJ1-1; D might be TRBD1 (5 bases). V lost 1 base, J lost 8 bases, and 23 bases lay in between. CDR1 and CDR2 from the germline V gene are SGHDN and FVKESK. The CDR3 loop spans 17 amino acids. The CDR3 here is CASSQGFMAGFSSEAFF. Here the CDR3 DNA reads TGTGCCAGCAGCCAAGGTTTTATGGCAGGGTTTTCCTCCGAAGCTTTCTTT.

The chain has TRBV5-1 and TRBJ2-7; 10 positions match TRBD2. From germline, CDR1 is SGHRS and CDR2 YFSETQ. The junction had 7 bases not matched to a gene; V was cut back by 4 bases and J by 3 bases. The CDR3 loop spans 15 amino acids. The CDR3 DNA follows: TGCGCCAGCAGCATCGGGACTAGCGAGTACTACGAGCAGTACTTC. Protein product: CASSIGTSEYYEQYF.

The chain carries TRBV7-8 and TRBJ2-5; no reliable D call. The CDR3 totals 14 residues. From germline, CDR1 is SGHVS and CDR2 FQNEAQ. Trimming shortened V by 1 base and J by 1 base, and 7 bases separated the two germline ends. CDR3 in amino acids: CASSLDAGQETQYF. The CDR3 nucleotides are TGTGCCAGCAGCTTAGACGCCGGCCAAGAGACCCAGTACTTC.

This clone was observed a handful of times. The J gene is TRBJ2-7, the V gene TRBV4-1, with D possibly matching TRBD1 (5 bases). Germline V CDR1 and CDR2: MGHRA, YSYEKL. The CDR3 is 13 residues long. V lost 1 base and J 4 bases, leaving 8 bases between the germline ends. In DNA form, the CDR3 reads TGCGCCAGCAGCCAAGGACAGCTTTACGAGCAGTACTTC. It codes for CASSQGQLYEQYF.

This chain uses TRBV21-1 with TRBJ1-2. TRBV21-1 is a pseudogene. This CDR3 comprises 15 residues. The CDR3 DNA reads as TGTGCCAGCAGCAATTGGTGCGGGGCCCGCTATGGCTACACCTTC. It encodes CASSNWCGARYGYTF.

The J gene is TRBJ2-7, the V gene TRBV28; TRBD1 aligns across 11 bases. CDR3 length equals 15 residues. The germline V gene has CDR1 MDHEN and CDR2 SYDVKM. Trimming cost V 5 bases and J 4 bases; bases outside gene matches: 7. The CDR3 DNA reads TGTGCCAGCAGTCGTCGGACAGGGGGCGCTTACGAGCAGTACTTC. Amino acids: CASSRRTGGAYEQYF.

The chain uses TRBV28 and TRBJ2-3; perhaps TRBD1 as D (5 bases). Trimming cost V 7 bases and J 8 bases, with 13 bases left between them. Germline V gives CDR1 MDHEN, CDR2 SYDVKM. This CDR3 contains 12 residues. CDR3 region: CASITSQGTQYF. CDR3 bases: TGTGCCAGCATAACGAGTCAGGGTACGCAGTATTTT. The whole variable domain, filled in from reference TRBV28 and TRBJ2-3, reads DVKVTQSSRYLVKRTGEKVFLECVQDMDHENMFWYRQDPGLGLRLIYFSYDVKMKEKGDIPEGYSVSREKKERFSLILESASTNQTSMYLCASITSQGTQYFGPGTRLTVL.

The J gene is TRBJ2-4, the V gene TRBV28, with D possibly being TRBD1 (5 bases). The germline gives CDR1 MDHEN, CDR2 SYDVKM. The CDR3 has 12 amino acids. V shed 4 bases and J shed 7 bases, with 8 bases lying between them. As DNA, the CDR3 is TGTGCCAGCAGTTCAGGGAACAACATTCAGTACTTC. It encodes CASSSGNNIQYF.

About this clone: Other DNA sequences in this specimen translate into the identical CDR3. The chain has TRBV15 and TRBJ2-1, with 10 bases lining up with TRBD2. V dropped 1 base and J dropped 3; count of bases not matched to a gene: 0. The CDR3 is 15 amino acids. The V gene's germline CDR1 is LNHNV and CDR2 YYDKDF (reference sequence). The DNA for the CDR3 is TGTGCCACCAGCAGAGTAGCGGGGGGCTACAATGAGCAGTTCTTC. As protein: CATSRVAGGYNEQFF.

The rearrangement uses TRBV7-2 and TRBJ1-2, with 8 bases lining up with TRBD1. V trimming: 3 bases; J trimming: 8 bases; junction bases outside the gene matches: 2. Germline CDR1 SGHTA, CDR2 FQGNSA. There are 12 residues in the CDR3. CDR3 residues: CASSLGQEGYTF. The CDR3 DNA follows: TGTGCCAGCAGCTTGGGACAGGAGGGCTACACCTTC.

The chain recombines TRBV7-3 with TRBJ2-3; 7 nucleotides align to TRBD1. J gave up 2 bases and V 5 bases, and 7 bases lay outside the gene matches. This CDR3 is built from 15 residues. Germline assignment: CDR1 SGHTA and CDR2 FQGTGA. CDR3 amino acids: CASSPSGGVTDTQYF. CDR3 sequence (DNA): TGTGCCAGCAGCCCCTCAGGGGGAGTCACAGATACGCAGTATTTT.

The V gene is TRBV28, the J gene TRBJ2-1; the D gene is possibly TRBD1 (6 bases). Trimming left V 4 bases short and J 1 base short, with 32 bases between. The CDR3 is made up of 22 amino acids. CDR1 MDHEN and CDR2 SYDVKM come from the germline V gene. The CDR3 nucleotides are TGTGCCAGCAGTTCCCCGGGACACCTTCTAAAGAATTCTAAGGGTTCCTACAATGAGCAGTTCTTC. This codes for CASSSPGHLLKNSKGSYNEQFF.

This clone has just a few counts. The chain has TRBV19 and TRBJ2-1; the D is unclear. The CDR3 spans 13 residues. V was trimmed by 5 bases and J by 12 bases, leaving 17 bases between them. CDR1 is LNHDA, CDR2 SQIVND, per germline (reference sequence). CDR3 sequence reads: CASSPPPYYLQFF. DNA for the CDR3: TGTGCCAGTAGTCCTCCACCCTACTACCTGCAGTTCTTC.